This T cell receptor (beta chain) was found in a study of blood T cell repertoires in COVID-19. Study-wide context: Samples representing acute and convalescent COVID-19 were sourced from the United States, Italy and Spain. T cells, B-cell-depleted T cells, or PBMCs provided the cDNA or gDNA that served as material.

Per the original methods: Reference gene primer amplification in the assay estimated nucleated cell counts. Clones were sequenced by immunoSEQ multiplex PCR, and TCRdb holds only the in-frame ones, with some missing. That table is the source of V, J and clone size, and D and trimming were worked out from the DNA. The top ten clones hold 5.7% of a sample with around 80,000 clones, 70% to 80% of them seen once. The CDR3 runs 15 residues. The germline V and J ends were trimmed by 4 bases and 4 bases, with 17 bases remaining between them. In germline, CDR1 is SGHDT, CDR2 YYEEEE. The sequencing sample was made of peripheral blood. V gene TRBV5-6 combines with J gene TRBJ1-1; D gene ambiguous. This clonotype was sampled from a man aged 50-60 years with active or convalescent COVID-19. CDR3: CASSLGPGVGTEAFF. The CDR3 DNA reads TGTGCCAGCAGCCTCGGCCCAGGTGTGGGCACTGAAGCTTTCTTT.